This T cell receptor beta chain is drawn from a study of patients and donors after allogeneic stem cell transplantation. Germline loops: CDR1 SGHDT, CDR2 YYEEEE. The CDR3 runs 14 residues. Unmatched junction bases numbered 4, after V lost 4 bases and J lost 7 bases. TCRdb called the RT-PCR reads again in MiXCR, with one record for every CDR3 protein. The sample has 70,000 to 95,000 distinct CDR3 sequences; less than 5% are singletons. At least ten counts were recorded for this clonotype. Specimen: blood, either unsorted or a sorted T cell fraction (not recorded which). The chain combines TRBV5-6 with TRBJ2-1; TRBD2 matches 11 bases. The TCR was taken from a human donor who was either an allogeneic HSCT recipient or a stem cell or donor lymphocyte infusion donor (not recorded which). It is not recorded whose cells these are; they may come from a transplant donor. This CDR3 reads CASSRTSGRNEQFF. CDR3 in DNA: TGTGCCAGCAGCCGGACTAGCGGGCGAAATGAGCAGTTCTTC.